The 19 T cell receptor beta chains presented below share a single source sample, sequenced in a study of blood T cell repertoires in COVID-19. Sequencing used immunoSEQ multiplex PCR; TCRdb keeps in-frame clones, though not all of them. This sample carries 100,000 to 110,000 clones, 70% to 90% of them seen once, and the ten largest clones take roughly 13%. The sample was peripheral blood. Receptors originate from a man aged 45-65 years with active or convalescent COVID-19.

The sample holds one count of this clone. V usage is TRBV29-1 and J usage is TRBJ1-5; TRBD1 aligns across 7 bases. The CDR3 has 12 amino acids. Looked up from germline, CDR1 is SQVTM and CDR2 is ANQGSEA. V gave up 6 bases and J gave up 4 bases; unmatched junction bases: 3. In nucleotides, the CDR3 is TGCAGCGTGGGGACAGAGAATCAGCCCCAGCATTTT. This sequence encodes CSVGTENQPQHF.

The rearrangement uses TRBV6-5 and TRBJ1-1, with 10 bases identical to TRBD1. The V gene end was trimmed by 8 bases and the J gene end by 5 bases; junction bases not matched to a gene: 8. The CDR3 consists of 14 residues. Germline lookup yields CDR1 MNHEY and CDR2 SVGAGI. The CDR3 nucleotides are TGTGCCAGCCGGGACAGGGGTTGGGAGACTGAAGCTTTCTTT. Translated, it gives CASRDRGWETEAFF.

The rearrangement joins TRBV9 to TRBJ2-1; 10 nucleotides match TRBD2. With V trimmed by 1 base and J by 7 bases, 5 bases remained unmatched. The CDR3 extends over 15 amino acids. Germline CDR1 is SGDLS and CDR2 is YYNGEE. The chain's CDR3 is CASSVPSGSLNEQFF. CDR3 DNA sequence: TGTGCCAGCAGCGTACCTAGCGGGAGTCTAAATGAGCAGTTCTTC.

The V and J genes are TRBV12-5 and TRBJ2-1; no clear D gene. CDR1 is LGHNT and CDR2 is FRNRAP in the germline V gene. V dropped 1 base and J dropped 9 bases, with 7 bases sitting between them. The CDR3 covers 12 residues. The CDR3, as DNA: TGTGCTAGTGGTTTGGACGGTGGTGAGCAGTTCTTC. Translating gives CASGLDGGEQFF. Full variable domain (missing parts from reference TRBV12-5 and TRBJ2-1): DARVTQTPRHKVTEMGQEVTMRCQPILGHNTVFWYRQTMMQGLELLAYFRNRAPLDDSGMPKDRFSAEMPDATLATLKIQPSEPRDSAVYFCASGLDGGEQFFGPGTRLTVL.

The chain joins TRBV7-8 to TRBJ1-2; D remains unclear. Per the germline V gene, CDR1 is SGHVS and CDR2 is FQNEAQ. The CDR3 extends over 14 amino acids. V lost 3 bases and J 5 bases, leaving 13 bases between the germline ends. Here the CDR3 reads CASSLRASEYGYTF. CDR3 in DNA: TGTGCCAGCAGCTTGCGGGCTTCGGAATATGGCTACACCTTC.

The chain uses TRBV24-1 and TRBJ2-1; D uncertain. Germline CDR1 reads KGHDR; CDR2 reads SFDVKD. The V and J ends lost 2 bases and 8 bases respectively, with 9 bases between them. There are 13 residues in the CDR3. The CDR3 is CATSDSPRHEQFF. The CDR3 DNA reads TGTGCCACCAGTGATTCCCCTAGACATGAGCAGTTCTTC.

The chain has TRBV12-5 and TRBJ1-2; D is unresolved. From germline, CDR1 is LGHNT and CDR2 FRNRAP. The CDR3 is 12 residues long. The germline V and J ends were trimmed by 6 bases and 5 bases, with 10 bases remaining between them. This chain's CDR3 is CASGAWTYGYTF. CDR3 in DNA: TGTGCTAGTGGGGCTTGGACTTATGGCTACACCTTC.

The chain links TRBV9 to TRBJ2-5, with 12 bases identical to TRBD2. Germline assignment: CDR1 SGDLS and CDR2 YYNGEE. This CDR3 region has 17 residues. With V trimmed by 1 base and J by 5 bases, 9 bases remained unmatched. CDR3 DNA: TGTGCCAGCAGCGTAACTAGCGGGAGGCCTTGGGAGGAGACCCAGTACTTC. Amino acid sequence: CASSVTSGRPWEETQYF.

This clone showed up just once. This sequence joins TRBV12-3 or TRBV12-4 and TRBJ1-1; the match to TRBD1 covers 9 bases. With V trimmed by 7 bases and J by 7 bases, 7 bases remained unmatched. The CDR3 consists of 13 residues. CDR3 DNA sequence: TGTGCCAGCATCCAGGGACAGGGCCTTGAAGCTTTCTTT. Protein sequence: CASIQGQGLEAFF.

The chain couples TRBV18 to TRBJ1-2; 9 positions match TRBD1. The length of the CDR3 is 15 residues. V was pared by 4 bases and J by 3 bases, with 6 bases of the junction left unmatched. CDR1 is KGHSH and CDR2 is LQKENI in the germline V gene. The CDR3 here is CASSRRTGEYYGYTF. CDR3 nucleotide sequence: TGTGCCAGCTCACGACGGACAGGGGAGTACTATGGCTACACCTTC. Complete variable domain (other parts from reference TRBV18 and TRBJ1-2): NAGVMQNPRHLVRRRGQEARLRCSPMKGHSHVYWYRQLPEEGLKFMVYLQKENIIDESGMPKERFSAEFPKEGPSILRIQQVVRGDSAAYFCASSRRTGEYYGYTFGSGTRLTVV.

This chain connects TRBV10-1 to TRBJ2-1; 9 bases fit TRBD2. CDR1 is WNHNN, CDR2 SYGVQD, per germline (reference sequence). This CDR3 has 15 amino acids. With V trimmed by 6 bases and J by 0 bases, 3 bases remained unmatched. The CDR3 reads CASSMTSGSYNEQFF. CDR3 nucleotide sequence: TGCGCCAGCAGCATGACTAGCGGCTCCTACAATGAGCAGTTCTTC.

The chain has TRBV28 and TRBJ2-7, with D tentatively TRBD2 (5 bases). Germline V gene lookup returns CDR1 MDHEN and CDR2 SYDVKM. The CDR3 consists of 12 residues. Trimming took off 2 bases at V and 5 bases at J, with 7 bases between the two ends. The CDR3 loop is CASSLTRDEQYF. The DNA of the CDR3 is TGTGCCAGCAGTTTAACTAGGGACGAGCAGTACTTC.

This clone came up once. The chain combines TRBV5-4 with TRBJ1-3, with D perhaps TRBD1 (6 bases). V lost 2 bases and J lost 0, with 12 bases in between. Germline loops: CDR1 SGHNT, CDR2 YYREEE (reference sequence). CDR3 length equals 16 residues. CDR3 bases: TGTGCCAGCAGCTTTGACAGGCCCAGCTCTGGAAACACCATATATTTT. Translating gives CASSFDRPSSGNTIYF.

This clone has only one observation. This sequence joins TRBV15 and TRBJ2-1; 10 bases match TRBD2. The junction had 9 bases not matched to a gene; V was cut back by 6 bases and J by 1 base. Germline V gene lookup returns CDR1 LNHNV and CDR2 YYDKDF (reference sequence). This CDR3 is 17 amino acids long. The DNA for the CDR3 is TGTGCCACCAGAGGGGGAGCGGGAGGGACATCCTACAATGAGCAGTTCTTC. As protein: CATRGGAGGTSYNEQFF.

In its sample, this clone was seen a few times. This sequence joins TRBV2 and TRBJ1-4; 9 bases fit TRBD1. From germline, CDR1 is SNHLY and CDR2 FYNNEI. V trimming: 4 bases; J trimming: 5 bases; junction bases outside the gene matches: 5. This CDR3 has 15 amino acids. The CDR3 region is CASSGGQGFNEKLFF. CDR3 DNA sequence: TGTGCCAGCAGTGGGGGACAGGGCTTCAATGAAAAACTGTTTTTT. Complete variable domain (other parts from reference TRBV2 and TRBJ1-4): EPEVTQTPSHQVTQMGQEVILRCVPISNHLYFYWYRQILGQKVEFLVSFYNNEISEKSEIFDDQFSVERPDGSNFTLKIRSTKLEDSAMYFCASSGGQGFNEKLFFGSGTQLSVL.

The J gene is TRBJ2-5, the V gene TRBV24-1, with a possible D match to TRBD2 (5 bases). V lost 9 bases and J lost 5, with 21 bases in between. Germline values: CDR1 KGHDR, CDR2 SFDVKD. This CDR3 is built from 15 residues. The CDR3 protein is CATSGDVHGMETQYF. In nucleotides, the CDR3 is TGTGCCACCTCAGGAGACGTGCACGGGATGGAGACCCAGTACTTC.

This clone was observed once. J is TRBJ2-7 and V is TRBV7-9, with 7 bases identical to TRBD1. The V segment lost 5 bases and the J segment 1 base; nucleotides outside the gene matches: 8. Looked up from germline, CDR1 is SEHNR and CDR2 is FQNEAQ (reference sequence). This CDR3 comprises 15 residues. CDR3 region: CASSQGQLLSYEQYF. In DNA, the CDR3 is TGTGCCAGCAGCCAGGGACAGCTATTATCCTACGAGCAGTACTTC.

V and J are TRBV19 and TRBJ1-2; a weak D match, TRBD1 (5 bases). Trimming took off 9 bases at V and 4 bases at J, with 21 bases between the two ends. Per germline, CDR1 LNHDA and CDR2 SQIVND (reference sequence). The length of the CDR3 is 15 residues. DNA for the CDR3: TGTGCCAGCGGATCTCAGGCGGGGGGGAGCTATGGCTACACCTTC. As protein: CASGSQAGGSYGYTF.

A few counts support this clone. The chain joins TRBV5-8 to TRBJ2-2, with TRBD1 identical over 7 bases. CDR3 length: 16 amino acids. Germline V lookup: CDR1 SGHTS, CDR2 YDEGEE. V gave up 3 bases and J gave up 2 bases; unmatched junction bases: 7. The CDR3 sequence: CASSSWTGINTGELFF. CDR3 nucleotides: TGTGCCAGCAGCTCGTGGACAGGCATAAACACCGGGGAGCTGTTTTTT.